The next 4 T cell receptor beta chains were all read from a single sample in a study of identical twins listed by TCRdb under 2016. The method was 5' RACE. Sequencing was carried out with an Illumina HiSeq 2000. TCRdb applied fastp at Q25 and MiXCR to the public reads, then kept only in-frame beta chains. Entries are consolidated by CDR3 protein sequence, retaining the most common genes and DNA. Here the sample has 1.5 million to 2 million distinct CDR3 sequences; about 30% occur a single time. Jointly, the top ten make up about 0.27% of the sample. The sample consisted of cord blood. The receptors shown here come from a newborn girl in good health.

The V gene is TRBV6-6, the J gene TRBJ2-5; TRBD2 matches at 8 bases. V lost 7 bases and J lost 11; bases outside the gene matches: 21. Germline values: CDR1 MNHNY, CDR2 SVGAGI (reference sequence). The CDR3 covers 16 residues. The CDR3, as DNA: TGTGCCAGCACCAACCGGCGAGTAGCGGGATCGAATGAGCAGTACTTC. Amino acids: CASTNRRVAGSNEQYF.

This chain connects TRBV20-1 to TRBJ2-4; D may correspond to TRBD1 or TRBD2 (5 bases each). CDR1 is DFQATT, CDR2 SNEGSKA, per germline (reference sequence). V was clipped by 0 bases and J by 4 bases, with 16 bases between them. The CDR3 covers 16 residues. The CDR3 nucleotides read TGCAGTGCTAGAGATGGCAGGGACCCTTTTAAAAACATTCAGTACTTC. Protein sequence: CSARDGRDPFKNIQYF.

The rearrangement links TRBV28 to TRBJ2-5; 7 bases are a match to TRBD2. This CDR3 has 16 amino acids. The V gene's germline CDR1 is MDHEN and CDR2 SYDVKM. Trimming removed 6 bases from V and 2 bases from J; junction bases left unmatched: 12. The CDR3, as DNA: TGTGCCAGCAGCCGATCACAACTAGCGCCTCAAGAGACCCAGTACTTC. Translation: CASSRSQLAPQETQYF. The complete variable domain, with remaining parts taken from reference TRBV28 and TRBJ2-5, reads DVKVTQSSRYLVKRTGEKVFLECVQDMDHENMFWYRQDPGLGLRLIYFSYDVKMKEKGDIPEGYSVSREKKERFSLILESASTNQTSMYLCASSRSQLAPQETQYFGPGTRLLVL.

The chain joins TRBV9 to TRBJ2-5, with TRBD2 matching over 9 bases. The CDR3 length is 16 residues. The ends lost 0 bases at V and 4 bases at J; junction bases unmatched: 7. Germline V gives CDR1 SGDLS, CDR2 YYNGEE. CDR3 in DNA: TGTGCCAGCAGCGTAGCTCGACTAGCGGCAGGAGAGACCCAGTACTTC. It yields the protein CASSVARLAAGETQYF.